This section outlines one T cell receptor beta chain sequence together with its context. What it binds is not known. The sample belongs to a study of cytomegalovirus exposure and HLA in healthy donors. At the time of sampling, donors were nominally healthy, though unrecorded immune exposures were likely. Germline lookup yields CDR1 SGDLS and CDR2 YYNGEE. The trim removed 0 bases at V and 4 bases at J, leaving 1 base unmatched. This CDR3 comprises 14 residues. General observations from the study: TCR beta chain V- and J-gene trimming was linked, in a later analysis, to a missense variant in DCLRE1C.

The PCR employed 60 Vbeta primers together with 13 Jbeta primers. TCRdb's table, derived via immunoSEQ multiplex PCR, lists solely in-frame clones and lacks some. The sample's table shows just over 200,000 clones. The rearrangement joins TRBV9 to TRBJ2-5; 9 positions match TRBD2. Sequenced sample: PBMCs. This receptor was identified in a girl aged 2 to 9 in good health and CMV-seropositive. CDR3 residues: CASSVGLAVETQYF. CDR3 in DNA: TGTGCCAGCAGCGTAGGACTAGCGGTAGAGACCCAGTACTTC.